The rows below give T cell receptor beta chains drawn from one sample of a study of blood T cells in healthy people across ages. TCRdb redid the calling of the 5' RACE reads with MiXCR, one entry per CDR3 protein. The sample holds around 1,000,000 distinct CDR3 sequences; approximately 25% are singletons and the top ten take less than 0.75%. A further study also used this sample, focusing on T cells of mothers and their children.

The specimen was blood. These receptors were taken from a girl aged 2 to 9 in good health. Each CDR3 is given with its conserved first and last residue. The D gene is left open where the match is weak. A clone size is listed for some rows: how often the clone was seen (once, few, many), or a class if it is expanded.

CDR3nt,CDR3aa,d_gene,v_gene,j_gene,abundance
TGCAGTGCAACCCGGGGACAAGAGACCCAGTACTTC,CSATRGQETQYF,-,TRBV20-1,TRBJ2-5,-
TGTGCCAGCAAGGGCGGCTACAATGAGCAGTTCTTC,CASKGGYNEQFF,-,TRBV2,TRBJ2-1,few
TGTGCCAGCAGCTCCACAGGTGGACCTAATCAGCCCCAGCATTTT,CASSSTGGPNQPQHF,-,TRBV6-2/TRBV6-3,TRBJ1-5,few
TGCGCCAGCAGCCATTCAGGAGGACCGGGACAGGGTAAACAGGAGCAGTACTTC,CASSHSGGPGQGKQEQYF,TRBD1,TRBV4-1,TRBJ2-7,few
TGTGCCAGCAGCTCTGAGGGCCACACCATATATTTT,CASSSEGHTIYF,-,TRBV2,TRBJ1-3,few
TGTGCCACCAGGCCCTCCGACAGCCAGGAGGGCTACACCTTC,CATRPSDSQEGYTF,-,TRBV24-1,TRBJ1-2,-
TGTGCCAGCACCGAAGACAGCCACCACGAAATTGACGAGCAGTACTTC,CASTEDSHHEIDEQYF,-,TRBV7-2,TRBJ2-7,-
TGTGCCAGCAGCCAAACGGGACAGGATAATCAGCCCCAGCATTTT,CASSQTGQDNQPQHF,TRBD1,TRBV4-2,TRBJ1-5,-
TGTGCCAGCACGAACAGGGGTGGGAGAAGTGCTGAAGCTTTCTTT,CASTNRGGRSAEAFF,TRBD1,TRBV7-8,TRBJ1-1,few
TGCAGTGCTCTTGACGTAGAGACCCAGTACTTC,CSALDVETQYF,-,TRBV20-1,TRBJ2-5,-
TGCAGTGCCGTAACGGGACAGGGATACAATGAGCAGTTCTTC,CSAVTGQGYNEQFF,TRBD1,TRBV20-1,TRBJ2-1,-
TGCAGTGTGAGAGTGGGCAGCGCCTCAGGGGAGCAGTACTTC,CSVRVGSASGEQYF,-,TRBV20-1,TRBJ2-7,few
TGTGCCAGCAGTTTGACACAATTGAACACCGGGGAGCTGTTTTTT,CASSLTQLNTGELFF,-,TRBV12-3/TRBV12-4,TRBJ2-2,-
TGTGCCAGCAGCCTCAGCAGGCGGGAGAACACTGAAGCTTTCTTT,CASSLSRRENTEAFF,-,TRBV12-3/TRBV12-4,TRBJ1-1,-
TGTGCCAGCAGTTTCGGGATTCGGGACAGCCTGTACAATGAGCAGTTCTTC,CASSFGIRDSLYNEQFF,TRBD1,TRBV12-3/TRBV12-4,TRBJ2-1,-
TGTGCCAGCAGATCTCTTTGGTCGGAAGCTTTCTTT,CASRSLWSEAFF,-,TRBV12-3/TRBV12-4,TRBJ1-1,-
TGCGCCAGCAGCTTGGACGGGGGGCAGTCGAAAGAGACCCAGTACTTC,CASSLDGGQSKETQYF,-,TRBV5-1,TRBJ2-5,few
TGTGCCAGCAGCTTGGAGGACAGCCCTCTCTACGAGCAGTACTTC,CASSLEDSPLYEQYF,-,TRBV7-2,TRBJ2-7,few
TGTGCCAGCAGTTTTGGGGGGTTTCAAGAGACCCAGTACTTC,CASSFGGFQETQYF,-,TRBV28,TRBJ2-5,few
TGTGCCAGCAGCGCACTGACAGAAGTTCAAGAGACCCAGTACTTC,CASSALTEVQETQYF,-,TRBV7-6,TRBJ2-5,once
TGTGCCAGCAGCCAAAATGAGGTCCGGGGATCCACTGAAGCTTTCTTT,CASSQNEVRGSTEAFF,-,TRBV3-1,TRBJ1-1,few
TGCGCCAGCAGCTTTGGTCGGGGAGATGAGCAGTTCTTC,CASSFGRGDEQFF,-,TRBV5-1,TRBJ2-1,once
TGTGCCACCAGCAGAGACAGGAACACTGAAGCTTTCTTT,CATSRDRNTEAFF,-,TRBV15,TRBJ1-1,few
TGCAGCGTTGCGTCGACGATCTATGGCTACACCTTC,CSVASTIYGYTF,-,TRBV29-1,TRBJ1-2,-
TGTGCCAGCACTTCACCCGGAGCCGCTGAAGCTTTCTTT,CASTSPGAAEAFF,-,TRBV28,TRBJ1-1,-
TGTGCCAGCAGCTTCCGACAGCCGAGAAACATTCAGTACTTC,CASSFRQPRNIQYF,-,TRBV7-2,TRBJ2-4,few
TGCAGCGTTGCTAGGACAGATACGCAGTATTTT,CSVARTDTQYF,-,TRBV29-1,TRBJ2-3,few
TGTGCCACTACGACGGGCTATGGCTACACCTTC,CATTTGYGYTF,-,TRBV6-5,TRBJ1-2,few
TGTGCCACCAGCAGAGATTATATATTGGAGGAGACCCAGTACTTC,CATSRDYILEETQYF,-,TRBV15,TRBJ2-5,few
TGTGCCAGCAGCCAAGTGAGACAAGGCATTCAGTACTTC,CASSQVRQGIQYF,-,TRBV14,TRBJ2-4,-
TGTGCCAGCAGTTTCTCGGGAGGCTTTCCCTCTAGAGGCTACACCTTC,CASSFSGGFPSRGYTF,-,TRBV12-3/TRBV12-4,TRBJ1-2,-